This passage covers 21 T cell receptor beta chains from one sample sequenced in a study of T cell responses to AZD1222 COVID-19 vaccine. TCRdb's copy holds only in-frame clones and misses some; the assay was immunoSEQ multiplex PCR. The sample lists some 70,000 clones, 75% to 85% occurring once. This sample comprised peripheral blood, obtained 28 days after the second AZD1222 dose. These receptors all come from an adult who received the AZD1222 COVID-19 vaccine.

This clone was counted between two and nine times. DNA for the CDR3: TGTGCCAGCAGTTTCTCGAGCGGGGGAATCACAGATACGCAGTATTTT. Translated, it gives CASSFSSGGITDTQYF. The rearrangement joins TRBV27 to TRBJ2-3; 8 positions match TRBD2. CDR1 is MNHEY and CDR2 is SMNVEV in the germline V gene (reference sequence). The V gene end was trimmed by 3 bases and the J gene end by 2 bases; junction bases not matched to a gene: 7. The CDR3 has 16 amino acids.

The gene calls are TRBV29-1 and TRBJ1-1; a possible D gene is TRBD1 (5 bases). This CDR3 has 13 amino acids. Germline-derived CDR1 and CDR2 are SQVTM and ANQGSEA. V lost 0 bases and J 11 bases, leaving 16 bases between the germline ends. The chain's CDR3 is CSVEDIGQGGAFF. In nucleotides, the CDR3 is TGCAGCGTTGAAGATATCGGGCAGGGTGGCGCTTTCTTT. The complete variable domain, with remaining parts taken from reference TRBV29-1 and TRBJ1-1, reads SAVISQKPSRDICQRGTSLTIQCQVDSQVTMMFWYRQQPGQSLTLIATANQGSEATYESGFVIDKFPISRPNLTFSTLTVSNMSPEDSSIYLCSVEDIGQGGAFFGQGTRLTVV.

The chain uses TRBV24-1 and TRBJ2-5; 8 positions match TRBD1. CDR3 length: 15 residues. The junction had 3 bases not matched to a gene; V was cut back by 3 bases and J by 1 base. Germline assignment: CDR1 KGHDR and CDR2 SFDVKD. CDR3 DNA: TGTGCCACCAGTGATGCTACAGGGGGCCAAGAGACCCAGTACTTC. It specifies CATSDATGGQETQYF.

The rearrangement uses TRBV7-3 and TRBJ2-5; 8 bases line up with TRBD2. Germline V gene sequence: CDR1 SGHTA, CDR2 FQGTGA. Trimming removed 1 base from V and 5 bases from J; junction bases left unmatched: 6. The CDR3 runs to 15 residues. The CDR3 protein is CASSLSGGPGETQYF. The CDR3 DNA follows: TGTGCCAGCAGCTTAAGCGGGGGGCCAGGGGAGACCCAGTACTTC.

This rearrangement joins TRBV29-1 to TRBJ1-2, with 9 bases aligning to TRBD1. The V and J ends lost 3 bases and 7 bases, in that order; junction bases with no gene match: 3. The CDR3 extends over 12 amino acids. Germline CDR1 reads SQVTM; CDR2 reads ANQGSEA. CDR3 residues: CSVDRDRVGYTF. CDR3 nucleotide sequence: TGCAGCGTTGACCGGGACAGGGTTGGCTACACCTTC.

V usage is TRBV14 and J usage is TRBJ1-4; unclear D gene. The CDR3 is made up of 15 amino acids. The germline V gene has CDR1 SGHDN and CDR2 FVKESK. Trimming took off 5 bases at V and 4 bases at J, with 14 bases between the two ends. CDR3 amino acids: CASSSSTGINEKLFF. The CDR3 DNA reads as TGTGCCAGCAGCTCCTCGACGGGTATTAATGAAAAACTGTTTTTT.

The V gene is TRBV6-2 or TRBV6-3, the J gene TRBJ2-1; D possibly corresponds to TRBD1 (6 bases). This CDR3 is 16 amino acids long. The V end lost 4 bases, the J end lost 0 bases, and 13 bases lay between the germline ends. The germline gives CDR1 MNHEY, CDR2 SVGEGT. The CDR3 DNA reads TGTGCCAGCAGTTTCAGGGGAGCGGCCTCCTACAATGAGCAGTTCTTC. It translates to CASSFRGAASYNEQFF.

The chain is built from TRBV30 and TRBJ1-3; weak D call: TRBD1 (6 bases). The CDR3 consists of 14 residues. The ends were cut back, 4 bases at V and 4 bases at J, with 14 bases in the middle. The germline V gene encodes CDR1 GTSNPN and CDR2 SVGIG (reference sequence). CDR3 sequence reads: CAWTVGGEGNTIYF. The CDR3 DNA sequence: TGTGCCTGGACCGTAGGGGGAGAAGGAAACACCATATATTTT.

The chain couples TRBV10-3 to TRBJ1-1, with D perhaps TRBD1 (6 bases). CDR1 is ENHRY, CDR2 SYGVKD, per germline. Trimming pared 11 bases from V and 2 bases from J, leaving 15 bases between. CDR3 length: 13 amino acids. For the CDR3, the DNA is TGTGCCGGGAGGGGGAGACTAAACACTGAAGCTTTCTTT. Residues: CAGRGRLNTEAFF.

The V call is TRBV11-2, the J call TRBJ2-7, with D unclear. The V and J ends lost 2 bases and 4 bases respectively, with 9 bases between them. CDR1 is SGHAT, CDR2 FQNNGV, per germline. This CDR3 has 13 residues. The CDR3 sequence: CASSLTREYEQYF. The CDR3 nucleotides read TGTGCCAGCAGCTTAACCAGAGAGTACGAGCAGTACTTC.

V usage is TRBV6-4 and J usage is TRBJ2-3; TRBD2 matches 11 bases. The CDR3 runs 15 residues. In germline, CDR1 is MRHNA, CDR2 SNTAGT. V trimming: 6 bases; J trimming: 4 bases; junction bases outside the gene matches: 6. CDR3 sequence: CASSESSGGADTQYF. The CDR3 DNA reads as TGTGCCAGCAGCGAGAGTAGCGGGGGGGCAGATACGCAGTATTTT.

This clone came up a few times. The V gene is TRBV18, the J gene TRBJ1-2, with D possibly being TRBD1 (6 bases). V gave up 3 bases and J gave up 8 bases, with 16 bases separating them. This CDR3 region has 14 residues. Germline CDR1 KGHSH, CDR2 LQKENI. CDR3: CASSPMGAAWGYTF. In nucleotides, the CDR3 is TGTGCCAGCTCACCTATGGGGGCGGCTTGGGGCTACACCTTC.

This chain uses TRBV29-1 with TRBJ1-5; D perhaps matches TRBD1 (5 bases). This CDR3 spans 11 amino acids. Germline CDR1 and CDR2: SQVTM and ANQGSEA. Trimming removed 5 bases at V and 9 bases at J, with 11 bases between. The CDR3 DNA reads TGCAGCGTTTCTAGGGGTGGGCCCCAGCATTTT. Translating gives CSVSRGGPQHF.

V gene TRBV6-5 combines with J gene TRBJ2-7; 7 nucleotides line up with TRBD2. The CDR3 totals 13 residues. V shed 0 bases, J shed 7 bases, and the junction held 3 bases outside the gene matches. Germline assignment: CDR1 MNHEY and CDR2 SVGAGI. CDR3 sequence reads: CASSYSRGWEQYF. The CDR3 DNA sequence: TGTGCCAGCAGTTACTCGCGGGGGTGGGAGCAGTACTTC.

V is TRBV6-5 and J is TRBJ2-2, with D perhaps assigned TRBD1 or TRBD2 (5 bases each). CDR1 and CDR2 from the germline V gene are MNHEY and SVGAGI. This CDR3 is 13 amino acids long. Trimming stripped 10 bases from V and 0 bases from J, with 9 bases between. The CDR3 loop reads CATTGPNTGELFF. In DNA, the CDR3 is TGTGCCACCACGGGGCCGAACACCGGGGAGCTGTTTTTT.

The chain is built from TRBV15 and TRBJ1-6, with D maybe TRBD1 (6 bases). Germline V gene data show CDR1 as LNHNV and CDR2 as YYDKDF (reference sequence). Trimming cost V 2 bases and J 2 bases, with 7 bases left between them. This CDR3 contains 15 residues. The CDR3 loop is CATSRNRAYNSPLHF. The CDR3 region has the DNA TGTGCCACCAGCAGAAACAGGGCCTATAATTCACCCCTCCACTTT.

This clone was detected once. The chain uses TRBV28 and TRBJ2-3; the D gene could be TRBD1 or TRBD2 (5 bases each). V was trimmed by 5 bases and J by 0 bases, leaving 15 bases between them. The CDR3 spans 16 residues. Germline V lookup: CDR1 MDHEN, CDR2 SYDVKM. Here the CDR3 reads CASSLPWGRSTDTQYF. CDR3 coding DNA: TGTGCCAGCAGTCTGCCTTGGGGACGTAGCACAGATACGCAGTATTTT. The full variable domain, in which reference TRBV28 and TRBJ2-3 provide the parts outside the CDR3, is DVKVTQSSRYLVKRTGEKVFLECVQDMDHENMFWYRQDPGLGLRLIYFSYDVKMKEKGDIPEGYSVSREKKERFSLILESASTNQTSMYLCASSLPWGRSTDTQYFGPGTRLTVL.

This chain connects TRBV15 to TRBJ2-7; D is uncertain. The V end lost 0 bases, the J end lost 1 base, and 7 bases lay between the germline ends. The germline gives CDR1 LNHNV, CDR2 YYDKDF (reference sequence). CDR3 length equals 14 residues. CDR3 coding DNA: TGTGCCACCAGCAGAGATAGAGGTTCCTACGAGCAGTACTTC. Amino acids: CATSRDRGSYEQYF.

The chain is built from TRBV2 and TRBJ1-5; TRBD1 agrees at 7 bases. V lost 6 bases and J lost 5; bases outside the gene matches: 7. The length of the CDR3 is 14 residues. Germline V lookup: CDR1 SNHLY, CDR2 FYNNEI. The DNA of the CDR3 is TGTGCCAGCAGCCCGGGACAGCGAGATCAGCCCCAGCATTTT. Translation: CASSPGQRDQPQHF.

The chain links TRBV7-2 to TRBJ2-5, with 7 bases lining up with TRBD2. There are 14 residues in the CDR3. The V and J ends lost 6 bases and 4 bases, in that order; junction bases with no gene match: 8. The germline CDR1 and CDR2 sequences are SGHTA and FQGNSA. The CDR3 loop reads CASRSRLAGETQYF. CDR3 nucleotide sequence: TGTGCCAGCAGGTCACGACTAGCCGGAGAGACCCAGTACTTC.

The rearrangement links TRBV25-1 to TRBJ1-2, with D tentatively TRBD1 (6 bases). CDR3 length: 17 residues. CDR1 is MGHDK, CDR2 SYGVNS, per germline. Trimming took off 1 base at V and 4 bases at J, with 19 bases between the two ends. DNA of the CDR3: TGTGCCAGCAGTGAATTCGTCTCGGGGGCTGCCGGCTATGGCTACACCTTC. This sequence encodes CASSEFVSGAAGYGYTF.